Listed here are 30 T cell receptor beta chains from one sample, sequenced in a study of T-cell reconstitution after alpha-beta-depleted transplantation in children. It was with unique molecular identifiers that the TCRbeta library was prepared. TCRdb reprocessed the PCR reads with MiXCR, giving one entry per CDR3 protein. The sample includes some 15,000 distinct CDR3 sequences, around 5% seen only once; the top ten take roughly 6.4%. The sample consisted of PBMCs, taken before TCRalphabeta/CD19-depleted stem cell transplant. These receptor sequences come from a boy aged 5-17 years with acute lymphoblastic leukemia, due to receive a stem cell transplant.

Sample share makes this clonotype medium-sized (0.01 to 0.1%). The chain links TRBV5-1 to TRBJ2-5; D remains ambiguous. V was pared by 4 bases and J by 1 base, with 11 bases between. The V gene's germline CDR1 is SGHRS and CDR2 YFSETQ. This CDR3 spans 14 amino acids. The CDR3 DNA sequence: TGCGCCAGCAGCAAGACACCTTTCCAAGAGACCCAGTACTTC. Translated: CASSKTPFQETQYF.

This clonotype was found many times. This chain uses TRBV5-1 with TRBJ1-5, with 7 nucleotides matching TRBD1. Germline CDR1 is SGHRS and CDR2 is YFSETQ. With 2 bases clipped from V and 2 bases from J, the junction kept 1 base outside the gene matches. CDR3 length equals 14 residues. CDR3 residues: CASSFGTGNQPQHF. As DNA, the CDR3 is TGCGCCAGCAGCTTCGGGACAGGCAATCAGCCCCAGCATTTT. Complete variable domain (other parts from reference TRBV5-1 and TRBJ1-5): KAGVTQTPRYLIKTRGQQVTLSCSPISGHRSVSWYQQTPGQGLQFLFEYFSETQRNKGNFPGRFSGRQFSNSRSEMNVSTLELGDSALYLCASSFGTGNQPQHFGDGTRLSIL.

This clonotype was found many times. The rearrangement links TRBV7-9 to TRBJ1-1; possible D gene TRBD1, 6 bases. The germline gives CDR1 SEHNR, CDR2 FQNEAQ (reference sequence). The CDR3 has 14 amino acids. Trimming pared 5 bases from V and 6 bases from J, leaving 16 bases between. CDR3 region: CASSLVGGPAEAFF. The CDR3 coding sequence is TGTGCCAGCAGCCTTGTAGGGGGGCCGGCTGAAGCTTTCTTT.

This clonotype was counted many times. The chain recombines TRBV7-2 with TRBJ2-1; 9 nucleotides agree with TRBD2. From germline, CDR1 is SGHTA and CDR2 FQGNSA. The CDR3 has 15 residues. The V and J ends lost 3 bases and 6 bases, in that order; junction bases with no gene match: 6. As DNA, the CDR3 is TGTGCCAGCAGCTTGGGCGGGAGGGTCTTCAATGAGCAGTTCTTC. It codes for CASSLGGRVFNEQFF.

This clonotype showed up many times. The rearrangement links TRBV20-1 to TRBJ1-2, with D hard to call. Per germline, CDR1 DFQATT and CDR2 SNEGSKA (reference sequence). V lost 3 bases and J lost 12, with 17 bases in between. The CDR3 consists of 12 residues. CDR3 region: CSASTERAWDTF. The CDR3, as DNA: TGCAGTGCTAGTACAGAGCGGGCCTGGGACACCTTC.

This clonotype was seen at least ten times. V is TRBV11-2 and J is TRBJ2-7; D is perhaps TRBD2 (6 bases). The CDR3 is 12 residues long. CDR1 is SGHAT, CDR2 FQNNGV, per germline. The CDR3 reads CASSFGGATFIV. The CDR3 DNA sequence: TGTGCCAGCAGCTTCGGGGGAGCCACCTTTATCGTC.

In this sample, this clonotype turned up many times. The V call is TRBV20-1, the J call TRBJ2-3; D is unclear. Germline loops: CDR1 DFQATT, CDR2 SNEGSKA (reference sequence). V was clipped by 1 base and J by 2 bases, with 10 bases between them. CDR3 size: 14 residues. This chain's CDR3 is CSARAIGPTDTQYF. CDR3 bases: TGCAGTGCTAGAGCTATCGGACCCACAGATACGCAGTATTTT.

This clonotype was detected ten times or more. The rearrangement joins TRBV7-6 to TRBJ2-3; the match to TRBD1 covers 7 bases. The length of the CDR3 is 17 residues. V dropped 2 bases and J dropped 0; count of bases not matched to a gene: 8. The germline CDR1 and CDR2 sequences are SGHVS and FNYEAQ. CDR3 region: CASSLHSTGSSTDTQYF. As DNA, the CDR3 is TGTGCCAGCAGCTTACACTCGACAGGGAGTAGCACAGATACGCAGTATTTT.

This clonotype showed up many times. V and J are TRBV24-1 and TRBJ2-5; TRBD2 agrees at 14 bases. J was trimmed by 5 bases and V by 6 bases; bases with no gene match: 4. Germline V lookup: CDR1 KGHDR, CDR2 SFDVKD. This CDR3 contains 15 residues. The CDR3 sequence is CATSWGLAGVETQYF. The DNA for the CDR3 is TGTGCCACCAGTTGGGGACTAGCGGGGGTGGAGACCCAGTACTTC.

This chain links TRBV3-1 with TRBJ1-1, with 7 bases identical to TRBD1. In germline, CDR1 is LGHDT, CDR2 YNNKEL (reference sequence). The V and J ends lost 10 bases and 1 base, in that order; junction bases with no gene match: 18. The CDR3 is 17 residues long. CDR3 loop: CATCPRDSGFENTEAFF. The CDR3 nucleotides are TGTGCCACCTGCCCCCGGGACAGTGGATTTGAGAACACTGAAGCTTTCTTT.

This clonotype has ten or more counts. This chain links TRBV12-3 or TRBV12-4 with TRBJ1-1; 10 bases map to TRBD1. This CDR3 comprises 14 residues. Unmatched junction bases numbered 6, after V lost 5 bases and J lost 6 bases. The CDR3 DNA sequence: TGTGCCAGCAGTCTCAGACAGGGGGCCGCTGAAGCTTTCTTT. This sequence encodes CASSLRQGAAEAFF.

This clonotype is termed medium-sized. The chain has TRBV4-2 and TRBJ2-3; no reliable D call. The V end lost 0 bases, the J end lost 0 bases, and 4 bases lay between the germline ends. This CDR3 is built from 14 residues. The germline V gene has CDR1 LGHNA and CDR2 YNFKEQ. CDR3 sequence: CASSQDPSTDTQYF. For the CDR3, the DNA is TGTGCCAGCAGCCAAGATCCTAGCACAGATACGCAGTATTTT.

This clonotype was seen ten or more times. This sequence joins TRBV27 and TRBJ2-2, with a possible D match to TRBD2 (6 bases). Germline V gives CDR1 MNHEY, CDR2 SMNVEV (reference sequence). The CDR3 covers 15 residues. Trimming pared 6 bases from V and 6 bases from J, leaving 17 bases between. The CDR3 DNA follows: TGTGCCAGCAGCCCGAGGGGACTGAAAGCCGGGGAGCTGTTTTTT. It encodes CASSPRGLKAGELFF.

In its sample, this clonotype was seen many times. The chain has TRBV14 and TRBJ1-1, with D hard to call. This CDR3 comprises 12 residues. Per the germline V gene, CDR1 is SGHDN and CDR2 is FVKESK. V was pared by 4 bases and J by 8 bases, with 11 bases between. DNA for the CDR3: TGTGCCAGCAGCCCGGACGGGTACGAAGCTTTCTTT. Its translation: CASSPDGYEAFF.

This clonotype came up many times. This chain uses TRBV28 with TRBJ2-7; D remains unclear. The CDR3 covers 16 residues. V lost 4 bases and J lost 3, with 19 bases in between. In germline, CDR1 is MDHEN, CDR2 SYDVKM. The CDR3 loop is CASSSHSLPYDYEQYF. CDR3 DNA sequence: TGTGCCAGCAGTTCCCACAGCCTACCCTATGACTACGAGCAGTACTTC.

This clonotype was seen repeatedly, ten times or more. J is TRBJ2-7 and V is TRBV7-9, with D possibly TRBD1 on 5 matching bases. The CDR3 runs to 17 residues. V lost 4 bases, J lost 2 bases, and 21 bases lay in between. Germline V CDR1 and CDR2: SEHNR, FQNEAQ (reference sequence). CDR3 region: CASSYGWGNSRTYEQYF. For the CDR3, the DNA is TGTGCCAGCAGCTATGGGTGGGGCAACTCTAGAACCTACGAGCAGTACTTC.

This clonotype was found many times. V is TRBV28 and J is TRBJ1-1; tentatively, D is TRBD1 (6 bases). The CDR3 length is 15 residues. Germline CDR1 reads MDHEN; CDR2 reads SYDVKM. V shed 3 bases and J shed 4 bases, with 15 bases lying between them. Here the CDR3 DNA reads TGTGCCAGCAGTTTGGGGGGGGGCGCGGCCACTGAAGCTTTCTTT. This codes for CASSLGGGAATEAFF.

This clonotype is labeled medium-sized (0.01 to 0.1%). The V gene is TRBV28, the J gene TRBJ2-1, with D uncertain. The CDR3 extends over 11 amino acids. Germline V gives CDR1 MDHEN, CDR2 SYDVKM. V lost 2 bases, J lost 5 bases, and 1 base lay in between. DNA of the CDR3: TGTGCCAGCAGTTTAAACAATGAGCAGTTCTTC. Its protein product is CASSLNNEQFF. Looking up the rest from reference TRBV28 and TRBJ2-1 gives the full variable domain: DVKVTQSSRYLVKRTGEKVFLECVQDMDHENMFWYRQDPGLGLRLIYFSYDVKMKEKGDIPEGYSVSREKKERFSLILESASTNQTSMYLCASSLNNEQFFGPGTRLTVL.

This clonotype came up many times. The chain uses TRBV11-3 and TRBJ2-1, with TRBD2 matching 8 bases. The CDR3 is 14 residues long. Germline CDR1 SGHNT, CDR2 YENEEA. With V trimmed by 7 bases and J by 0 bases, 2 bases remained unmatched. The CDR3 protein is CASTGGGSYNEQFF. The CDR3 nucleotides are TGTGCCAGCACCGGGGGGGGCTCCTACAATGAGCAGTTCTTC.

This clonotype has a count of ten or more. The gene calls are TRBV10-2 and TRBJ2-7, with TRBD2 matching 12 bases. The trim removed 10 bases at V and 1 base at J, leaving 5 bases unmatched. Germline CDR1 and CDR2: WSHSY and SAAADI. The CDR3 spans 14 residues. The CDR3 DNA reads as TGCGCCACCGGACTAGCGGGGAGGTCCTACGAGCAGTACTTC. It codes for CATGLAGRSYEQYF.

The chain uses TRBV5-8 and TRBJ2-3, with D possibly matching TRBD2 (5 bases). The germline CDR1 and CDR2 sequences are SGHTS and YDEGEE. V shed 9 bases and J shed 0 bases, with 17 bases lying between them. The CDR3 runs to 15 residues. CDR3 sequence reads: CAMGPRTWSTDTQYF. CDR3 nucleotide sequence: TGTGCCATGGGCCCCAGGACTTGGAGCACAGATACGCAGTATTTT.

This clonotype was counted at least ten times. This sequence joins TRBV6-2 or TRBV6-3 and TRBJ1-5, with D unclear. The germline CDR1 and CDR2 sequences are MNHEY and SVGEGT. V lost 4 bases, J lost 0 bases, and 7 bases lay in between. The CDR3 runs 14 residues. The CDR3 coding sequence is TGTGCCAGCAGTTGGGAGTTTAGCAATCAGCCCCAGCATTTT. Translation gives CASSWEFSNQPQHF.

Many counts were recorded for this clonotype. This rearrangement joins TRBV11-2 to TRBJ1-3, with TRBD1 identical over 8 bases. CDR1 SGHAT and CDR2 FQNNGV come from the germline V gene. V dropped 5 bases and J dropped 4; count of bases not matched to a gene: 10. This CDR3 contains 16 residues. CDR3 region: CASSPSQGARGNTIYF. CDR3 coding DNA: TGTGCCAGCAGCCCATCCCAGGGGGCGCGGGGAAACACCATATATTTT. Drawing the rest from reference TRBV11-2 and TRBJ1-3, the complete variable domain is EAGVAQSPRYKIIEKRQSVAFWCNPISGHATLYWYQQILGQGPKLLIQFQNNGVVDDSQLPKDRFSAERLKGVDSTLKIQPAKLEDSAVYLCASSPSQGARGNTIYFGEGSWLTVV.

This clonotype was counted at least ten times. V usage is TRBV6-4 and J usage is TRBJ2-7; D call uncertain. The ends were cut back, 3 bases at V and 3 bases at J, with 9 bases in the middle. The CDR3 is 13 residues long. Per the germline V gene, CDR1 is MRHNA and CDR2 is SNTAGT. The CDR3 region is CASSEAAGYEQYF. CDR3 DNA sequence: TGTGCCAGCAGTGAGGCCGCCGGCTACGAGCAGTACTTC.

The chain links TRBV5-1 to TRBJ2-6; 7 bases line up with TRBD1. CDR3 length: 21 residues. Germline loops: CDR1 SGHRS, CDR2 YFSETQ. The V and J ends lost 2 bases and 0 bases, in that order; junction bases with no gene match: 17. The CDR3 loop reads CASSFTLGQKTGTSGANVLTF. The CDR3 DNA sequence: TGCGCCAGCAGCTTCACCTTGGGACAGAAAACGGGCACCTCTGGGGCCAACGTCCTGACTTTC. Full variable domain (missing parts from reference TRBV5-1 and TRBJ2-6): KAGVTQTPRYLIKTRGQQVTLSCSPISGHRSVSWYQQTPGQGLQFLFEYFSETQRNKGNFPGRFSGRQFSNSRSEMNVSTLELGDSALYLCASSFTLGQKTGTSGANVLTFGAGSRLTVL.

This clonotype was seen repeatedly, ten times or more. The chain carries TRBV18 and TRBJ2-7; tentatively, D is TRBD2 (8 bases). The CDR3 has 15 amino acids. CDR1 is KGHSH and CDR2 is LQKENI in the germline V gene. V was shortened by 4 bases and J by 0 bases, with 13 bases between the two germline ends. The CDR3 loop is CASSLGRDSSYEQYF. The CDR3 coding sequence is TGTGCCAGCTCACTCGGGAGGGACAGCTCCTACGAGCAGTACTTC.

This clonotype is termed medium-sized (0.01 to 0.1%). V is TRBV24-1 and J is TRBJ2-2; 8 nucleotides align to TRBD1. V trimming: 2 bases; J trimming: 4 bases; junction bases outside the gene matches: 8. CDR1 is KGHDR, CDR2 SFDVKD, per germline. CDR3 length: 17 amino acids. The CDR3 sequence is CATSDSQGGASTGELFF. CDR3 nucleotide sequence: TGTGCCACCAGTGATTCACAGGGGGGCGCCAGCACCGGGGAGCTGTTTTTT.

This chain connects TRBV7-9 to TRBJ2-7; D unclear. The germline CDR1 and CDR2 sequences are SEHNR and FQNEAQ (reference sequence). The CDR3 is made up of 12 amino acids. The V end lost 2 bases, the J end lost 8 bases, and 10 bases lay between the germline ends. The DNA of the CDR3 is TGTGCCAGCAGCTTATCTGGGGATAAGCAGTACTTC. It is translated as CASSLSGDKQYF. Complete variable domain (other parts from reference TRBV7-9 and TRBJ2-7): DTGVSQNPRHKITKRGQNVTFRCDPISEHNRLYWYRQTLGQGPEFLTYFQNEAQLEKSRLLSDRFSAERPKGSFSTLEIQRTEQGDSAMYLCASSLSGDKQYFGPGTRLTVT.

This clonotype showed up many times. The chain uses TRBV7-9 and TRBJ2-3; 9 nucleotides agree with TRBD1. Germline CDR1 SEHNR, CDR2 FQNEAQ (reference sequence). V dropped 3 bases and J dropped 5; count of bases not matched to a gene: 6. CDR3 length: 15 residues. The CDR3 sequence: CASSFRDRAIDTQYF. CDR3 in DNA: TGTGCCAGCAGCTTCCGGGACAGGGCTATAGATACGCAGTATTTT. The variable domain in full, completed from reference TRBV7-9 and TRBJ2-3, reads DTGVSQNPRHKITKRGQNVTFRCDPISEHNRLYWYRQTLGQGPEFLTYFQNEAQLEKSRLLSDRFSAERPKGSFSTLEIQRTEQGDSAMYLCASSFRDRAIDTQYFGPGTRLTVL.

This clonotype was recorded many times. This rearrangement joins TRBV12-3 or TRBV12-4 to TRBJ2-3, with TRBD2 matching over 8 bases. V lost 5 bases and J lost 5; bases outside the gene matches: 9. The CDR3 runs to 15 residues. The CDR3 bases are TGTGCCAGCAGTCGCCCCGGGACTAGTAGAGATACGCAGTATTTT. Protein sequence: CASSRPGTSRDTQYF.